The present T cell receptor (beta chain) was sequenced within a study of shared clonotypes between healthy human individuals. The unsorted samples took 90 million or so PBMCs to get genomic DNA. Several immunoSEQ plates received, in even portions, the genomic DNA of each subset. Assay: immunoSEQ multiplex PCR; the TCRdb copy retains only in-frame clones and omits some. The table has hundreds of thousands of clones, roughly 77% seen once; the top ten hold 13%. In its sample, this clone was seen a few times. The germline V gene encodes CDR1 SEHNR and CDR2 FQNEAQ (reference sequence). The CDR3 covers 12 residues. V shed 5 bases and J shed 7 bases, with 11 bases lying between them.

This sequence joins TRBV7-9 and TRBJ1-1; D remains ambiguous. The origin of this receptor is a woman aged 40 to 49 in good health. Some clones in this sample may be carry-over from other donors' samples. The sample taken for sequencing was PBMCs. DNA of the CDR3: TGTGCCAGCAGCCTACCAGACCTTGAAGCTTTCTTT. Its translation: CASSLPDLEAFF.